Sequencing of this TCR beta chain was carried out in a study of shared clonotypes between healthy human individuals. CD45RO+ cells joined CCR7-negative CD45RA+ TemRA cells to form CD8 memory. Trimming at V came to 3 bases and at J to 5 bases, leaving 6 bases not matched to a gene. The CDR3 is made up of 16 amino acids. Germline V gene sequence: CDR1 ENHRY, CDR2 SYGVKD. Study observations and caveats: Sequencing depth was predicted to influence how clonotypes are shared among donors. Around 5.4% of naive CD4 clonotypes were common to four donors. Few donors limited the genetic and exposure-history diversity represented.

On this clone itself: Its cognate antigen is unknown.

Data came from immunoSEQ multiplex PCR; TCRdb stores just in-frame clones and leaves some out. The data hold about 690,000 clones, with around 91% observed a single time. This chain connects TRBV10-3 to TRBJ2-3; 12 bases line up with TRBD2. The sequenced sample was memory CD8+ T cells from PBMCs. Subset meaning: CD45RO+ cells pooled with CCR7-negative TemRA cells. This TCR came from a man in his late teens or twenties in good health. Some clones in this sample may be carry-over from other donors' samples. CDR3 amino acids: CAISDLAGGSGDTQYF. In DNA form, the CDR3 reads TGTGCCATCAGTGACCTAGCGGGAGGGTCGGGAGATACGCAGTATTTT.